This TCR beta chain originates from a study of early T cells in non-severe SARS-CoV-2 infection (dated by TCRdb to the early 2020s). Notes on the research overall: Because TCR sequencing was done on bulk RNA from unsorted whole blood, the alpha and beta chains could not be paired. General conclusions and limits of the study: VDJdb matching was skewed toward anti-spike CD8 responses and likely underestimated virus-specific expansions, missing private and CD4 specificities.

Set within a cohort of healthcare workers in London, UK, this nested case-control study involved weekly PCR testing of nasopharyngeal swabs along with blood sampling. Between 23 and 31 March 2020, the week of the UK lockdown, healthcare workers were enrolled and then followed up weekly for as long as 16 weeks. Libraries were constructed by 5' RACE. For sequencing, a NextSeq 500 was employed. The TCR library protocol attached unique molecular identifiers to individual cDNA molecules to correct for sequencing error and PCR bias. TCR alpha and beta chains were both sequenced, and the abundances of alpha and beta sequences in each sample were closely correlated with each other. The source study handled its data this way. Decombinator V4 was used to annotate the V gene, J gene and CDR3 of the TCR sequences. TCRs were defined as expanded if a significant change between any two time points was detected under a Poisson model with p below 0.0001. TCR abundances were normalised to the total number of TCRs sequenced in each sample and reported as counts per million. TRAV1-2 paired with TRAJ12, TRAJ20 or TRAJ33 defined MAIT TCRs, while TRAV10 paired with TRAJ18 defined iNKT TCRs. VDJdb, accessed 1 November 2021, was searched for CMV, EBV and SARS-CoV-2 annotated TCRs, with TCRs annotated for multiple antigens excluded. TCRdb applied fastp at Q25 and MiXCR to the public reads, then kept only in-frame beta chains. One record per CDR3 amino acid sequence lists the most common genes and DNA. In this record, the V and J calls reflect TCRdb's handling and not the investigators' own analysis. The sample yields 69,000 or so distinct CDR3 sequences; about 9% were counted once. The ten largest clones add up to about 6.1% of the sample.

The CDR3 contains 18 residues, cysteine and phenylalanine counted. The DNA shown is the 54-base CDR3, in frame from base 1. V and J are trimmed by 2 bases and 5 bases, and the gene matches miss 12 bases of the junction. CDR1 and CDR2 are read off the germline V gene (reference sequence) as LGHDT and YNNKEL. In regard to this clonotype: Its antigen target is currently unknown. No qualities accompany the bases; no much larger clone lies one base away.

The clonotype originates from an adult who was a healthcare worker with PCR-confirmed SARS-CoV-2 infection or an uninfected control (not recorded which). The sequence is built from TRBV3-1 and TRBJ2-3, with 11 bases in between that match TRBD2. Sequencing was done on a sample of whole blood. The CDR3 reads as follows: CASSQFGTSGSSGDTQYF. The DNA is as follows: TGTGCCAGCAGCCAATTCGGGACTAGCGGAAGCTCGGGAGATACGCAGTATTTT.